A single sample is the source of the 25 T cell receptor beta chains below, sequenced in a study of blood T cell repertoires in COVID-19. Assay: immunoSEQ multiplex PCR; the TCRdb copy retains only in-frame clones and omits some. Here the sample spans 100,000 to 150,000 clones, 88% being singletons. Material: peripheral blood. The source is a man in his 70s with active COVID-19.

CDR3 nucleotides: TGTGCCAGCAGCTTAGGCGGGGGACGGTTGTACTTC. It encodes CASSLGGGRLYF. The chain carries TRBV7-2 and TRBJ2-4; 7 nucleotides agree with TRBD2. The CDR3 totals 12 residues. Germline assignment: CDR1 SGHTA and CDR2 FQGNSA. V was pared by 1 base and J by 15 bases, with 6 bases of the junction left unmatched. Drawing the rest from reference TRBV7-2 and TRBJ2-4, the complete variable domain is GAGVSQSPSNKVTEKGKDVELRCDPISGHTALYWYRQSLGQGLEFLIYFQGNSAPDKSGLPSDRFSAERTGGSVSTLTIQRTQQEDSAVYLCASSLGGGRLYFGAGTRLSVL.

The chain is built from TRBV14 and TRBJ2-6, with TRBD1 matching over 7 bases. The CDR3 length is 17 residues. J was trimmed by 4 bases and V by 4 bases; bases with no gene match: 10. Germline-derived CDR1 and CDR2 are SGHDN and FVKESK. CDR3 sequence (DNA): TGTGCCAGCAGCCTCCGACAGGGCGCTACGGGGGCCAACGTCCTGACTTTC. Its protein product is CASSLRQGATGANVLTF.

This chain's CDR3 is CASSYQFVDRGYSNQPQHF. The DNA for the CDR3 is TGTGCCAGCAGCTACCAGTTCGTGGACAGGGGGTATAGCAATCAGCCCCAGCATTTT. The genes are TRBV7-3 and TRBJ1-5; the match to TRBD1 covers 10 bases. CDR1 is SGHTA and CDR2 is FQGTGA in the germline V gene. The CDR3 loop spans 19 amino acids. V lost 4 bases, J lost 0 bases, and 12 bases stayed unmatched.

The rearrangement links TRBV2 to TRBJ2-6; the D is unclear. The ends were cut back, 2 bases at V and 0 bases at J, with 5 bases in the middle. Germline CDR1 SNHLY, CDR2 FYNNEI. The CDR3 sequence is 15 residues long. In nucleotides, the CDR3 is TGTGCCAGCAGTGAACGAGGCTCTGGGGCCAACGTCCTGACTTTC. This encodes CASSERGSGANVLTF.

The rearrangement joins TRBV7-2 to TRBJ2-1; D is undetermined. The V end lost 1 base, the J end lost 4 bases, and 11 bases lay between the germline ends. The CDR3 loop spans 15 amino acids. Germline V CDR1 and CDR2: SGHTA, FQGNSA. The CDR3 spells CASSLGGERYNEQFF. The CDR3 coding sequence is TGTGCCAGCAGCTTAGGCGGAGAGAGGTACAATGAGCAGTTCTTC.

The chain links TRBV11-2 to TRBJ2-5; 7 nucleotides align to TRBD1. The junction had 11 bases not matched to a gene; V was cut back by 1 base and J by 0 bases. Looked up from germline, CDR1 is SGHAT and CDR2 is FQNNGV. CDR3 length: 18 amino acids. The CDR3 bases are TGTGCCAGCAGCTTAGGCTCTTCCGGGACAGCCTACCAAGAGACCCAGTACTTC. This encodes CASSLGSSGTAYQETQYF.

V gene TRBV2 combines with J gene TRBJ1-2; D is undetermined. V was clipped by 6 bases and J by 6 bases, with 11 bases between them. This CDR3 has 12 residues. Germline V gene lookup returns CDR1 SNHLY and CDR2 FYNNEI. The CDR3 DNA reads as TGTGCCAGCAGAGAGCTAGAGGATGGCTACACCTTC. The encoded protein is CASRELEDGYTF.

J is TRBJ2-1 and V is TRBV7-3; 10 nucleotides agree with TRBD2. The CDR3 runs 17 residues. The ends lost 1 base at V and 4 bases at J; junction bases unmatched: 7. Germline CDR1 and CDR2: SGHTA and FQGTGA. The chain's CDR3 is CASSLKGGLASYNEQFF. The CDR3 DNA sequence: TGTGCCAGCAGCTTAAAAGGGGGACTAGCGAGTTACAATGAGCAGTTCTTC. The full variable domain, completed using reference TRBV7-3 and TRBJ2-1, is GAGVSQTPSNKVTEKGKYVELRCDPISGHTALYWYRQSLGQGPEFLIYFQGTGAADDSGLPNDRFFAVRPEGSVSTLKIQRTERGDSAVYLCASSLKGGLASYNEQFFGPGTRLTVL.

The V gene is TRBV29-1, the J gene TRBJ2-7; 9 nucleotides match TRBD2. The CDR3 is 13 amino acids. V lost 4 bases, J lost 0 bases, and 1 base stayed unmatched. The germline CDR1 and CDR2 sequences are SQVTM and ANQGSEA. The CDR3 sequence is CSVGSGSSYEQYF. CDR3 bases: TGCAGCGTTGGTAGCGGGAGCTCCTACGAGCAGTACTTC.

The chain is built from TRBV28 and TRBJ2-3, with 11 bases that match TRBD2. Germline CDR1 MDHEN, CDR2 SYDVKM. The CDR3 covers 17 residues. V trimming: 4 bases; J trimming: 4 bases; junction bases outside the gene matches: 10. The CDR3 bases are TGTGCCAGCAGTTCCGGGACTAGCGGCCTCGTCGCAGATACGCAGTATTTT. This gives the protein CASSSGTSGLVADTQYF.

The CDR3, as DNA: TGTGCCAGCAGCTCGGCCGAATACCAGGGAGGAGAGACCCAGTACTTC. Translating gives CASSSAEYQGGETQYF. This chain joins TRBV7-9 and TRBJ2-5; maybe TRBD2 (6 bases). The V and J ends lost 4 bases and 4 bases respectively, with 19 bases between them. This CDR3 is built from 16 residues. CDR1 SEHNR and CDR2 FQNEAQ come from the germline V gene (reference sequence).

The V gene is TRBV11-2, the J gene TRBJ1-3, with D possibly being TRBD1 (6 bases). Trimming stripped 6 bases from V and 4 bases from J, with 10 bases between. In germline, CDR1 is SGHAT, CDR2 FQNNGV. The CDR3 loop spans 13 amino acids. DNA for the CDR3: TGTGCCAGCAGAGTAACAGGGGGAAACACCATATATTTT. Its translation is CASRVTGGNTIYF.

This clone has just a few counts. The chain employs TRBV5-4 and TRBJ2-2; 11 positions agree with TRBD2. The V gene's germline CDR1 is SGHNT and CDR2 YYREEE (reference sequence). CDR3 length: 16 amino acids. Trimming at V came to 3 bases and at J to 5 bases, leaving 6 bases not matched to a gene. The CDR3 loop reads CASSSASGRSTGELFF. CDR3 bases: TGTGCCAGCAGCTCCGCTAGCGGGAGGTCGACCGGGGAGCTGTTTTTT.

The chain is built from TRBV29-1 and TRBJ2-6; TRBD1 matches 8 bases. Trimming removed 3 bases from V and 4 bases from J; junction bases left unmatched: 5. Per the germline V gene, CDR1 is SQVTM and CDR2 is ANQGSEA. The CDR3 runs to 15 residues. CDR3 amino acids: CSVEPTGVGANVLTF. The CDR3 nucleotides read TGCAGCGTTGAGCCGACAGGGGTCGGGGCCAACGTCCTGACTTTC.

This clone was detected a few times. One junction end does not reproduce the germline sequence, and a read error may be involved. The DNA for the CDR3 is TGTGCCAGCAGTGAGGACCGGGGTTCACAAATTTTT. It yields the protein CASSEDRGSQIF. The chain is built from TRBV6-1 and TRBJ1-4; D ambiguous. CDR1 and CDR2 (germline): MNHNS, SASEGT. CDR3 size: 12 residues.

The chain employs TRBV9 and TRBJ2-1; possible D gene TRBD2, 6 bases. Germline V gene sequence: CDR1 SGDLS, CDR2 YYNGEE. This CDR3 comprises 12 residues. The V and J ends lost 1 base and 8 bases respectively, with 7 bases between them. In DNA form, the CDR3 reads TGTGCCAGCAGCGTAACTAGCTATGAGCAGTTCTTC. It encodes CASSVTSYEQFF.

J is TRBJ2-3 and V is TRBV3-1 (or the pseudogene TRBV3-2); 7 bases map to TRBD1. Losses at the gene ends were 0 bases for V and 2 bases for J; bases not matched to a gene: 2. Germline V CDR1 and CDR2: LGHDT, YNNKEL (reference sequence). There are 15 residues in the CDR3. CDR3 nucleotide sequence: TGTGCCAGCAGCCAAGATGGGACAGCCACAGATACGCAGTATTTT. Protein product: CASSQDGTATDTQYF.

V and J are TRBV6-5 and TRBJ1-5; 8 bases line up with TRBD1. This CDR3 is built from 16 residues. Germline CDR1 reads MNHEY; CDR2 reads SVGAGI. V trimming: 4 bases; J trimming: 3 bases; junction bases outside the gene matches: 8. CDR3 sequence: CASSSTDRGLNQPQHF. CDR3 nucleotides: TGTGCCAGCAGTTCCACCGACAGGGGACTCAATCAGCCCCAGCATTTT.

This rearrangement joins TRBV7-2 to TRBJ2-7; 8 nucleotides agree with TRBD2. Looked up from germline, CDR1 is SGHTA and CDR2 is FQGNSA. V lost 6 bases, J lost 4 bases, and 14 bases stayed unmatched. The CDR3 runs 16 residues. The CDR3 loop is CASRPFPGLAAYEQYF. CDR3 sequence (DNA): TGTGCCAGCAGACCCTTCCCAGGACTAGCCGCGTACGAGCAGTACTTC.

This clone has only a few counts. The chain is built from TRBV15 and TRBJ1-2; TRBD1 matches 8 bases. Germline V gene sequence: CDR1 LNHNV, CDR2 YYDKDF (reference sequence). The CDR3 has 14 residues. Losses at the gene ends were 5 bases for V and 8 bases for J; bases not matched to a gene: 10. CDR3 loop: CATSGPGQDPGYTF. The CDR3 DNA sequence: TGTGCCACCAGCGGCCCGGGACAGGACCCCGGCTACACCTTC.

This clone has only one observation. The rearrangement links TRBV28 to TRBJ1-5; 7 bases are a match to TRBD1. The germline V gene has CDR1 MDHEN and CDR2 SYDVKM. This CDR3 is built from 14 residues. After removal of 4 bases from V and 7 bases from J, the junction contained 7 bases not matched to a gene. The CDR3 nucleotides are TGTGCCAGCAGTTCCGGGACAGCCTCCCAGCCCCAGCATTTT. Its protein product is CASSSGTASQPQHF. The full variable domain, completed using reference TRBV28 and TRBJ1-5, is DVKVTQSSRYLVKRTGEKVFLECVQDMDHENMFWYRQDPGLGLRLIYFSYDVKMKEKGDIPEGYSVSREKKERFSLILESASTNQTSMYLCASSSGTASQPQHFGDGTRLSIL.

The chain carries TRBV12-3 or TRBV12-4 and TRBJ2-5; D is possibly TRBD1 (6 bases). This CDR3 comprises 13 residues. Trimming took 5 bases from V and 2 from J, leaving 9 bases between them. This CDR3 is CASSRGQQETQYF. The DNA of the CDR3 is TGTGCCAGCAGTCGTGGACAGCAAGAGACCCAGTACTTC.

V and J are TRBV5-1 and TRBJ2-1; 7 nucleotides line up with TRBD2. Germline V gene data show CDR1 as SGHRS and CDR2 as YFSETQ. The V gene end was trimmed by 1 base and the J gene end by 8 bases; junction bases not matched to a gene: 9. The CDR3 runs to 15 residues. CDR3 sequence reads: CASSLRGGFTDEQFF. The CDR3 DNA reads as TGCGCCAGCAGCTTGCGGGGAGGGTTCACCGATGAGCAGTTCTTC.

The chain uses TRBV5-1 and TRBJ2-3, with 12 bases that match TRBD2. CDR1 is SGHRS, CDR2 YFSETQ, per germline. This CDR3 comprises 17 residues. The V and J ends lost 4 bases and 1 base, in that order; junction bases with no gene match: 7. The chain's CDR3 is CASSLPTSGSGTDTQYF. In nucleotides, the CDR3 is TGCGCCAGCAGCCTCCCGACTAGCGGGAGCGGCACAGATACGCAGTATTTT. The full variable domain, its missing parts supplied by reference TRBV5-1 and TRBJ2-3, is KAGVTQTPRYLIKTRGQQVTLSCSPISGHRSVSWYQQTPGQGLQFLFEYFSETQRNKGNFPGRFSGRQFSNSRSEMNVSTLELGDSALYLCASSLPTSGSGTDTQYFGPGTRLTVL.

DNA of the CDR3: TGTGCCACCAGTGATACAAGGGGAAGCAATGAGCAGTTCTTC. Its translation: CATSDTRGSNEQFF. The chain has TRBV24-1 and TRBJ2-1; maybe TRBD1 (5 bases). The germline gives CDR1 KGHDR, CDR2 SFDVKD. Trimming took 3 bases from V and 6 from J, leaving 11 bases between them. The CDR3 loop spans 14 amino acids.